This T cell receptor beta chain derives from a study of Graves' ophthalmopathy and Graves' hyperthyroidism. The authors amplified TCR beta CDR3 regions from RNA transcripts. The first-round RT-PCR employed HTBI primers together with the Qiagen OneStep RT-PCR kit. A multiplex PCR was then performed as the second round. TCRdb analysed the multiplex PCR reads with MiXCR anew, one entry per CDR3 protein. This repertoire shows approximately 210,000 distinct CDR3 sequences, around 28% found once; its top ten account for about 9.3%. This CDR3 has 13 residues. The ends were cut back, 4 bases at V and 5 bases at J, with 12 bases in the middle.

The sequence derives from a man aged 50-59 years with Graves' ophthalmopathy. The specimen sequenced was peripheral blood. The rearrangement joins TRBV12-3 or TRBV12-4 to TRBJ2-7, with D tentatively TRBD1 (5 bases). CDR3 in amino acids: CASSSTDSHEQYF. The CDR3 DNA sequence: TGTGCCAGCAGTTCTACCGACAGCCACGAGCAGTACTTC.